This is a list of T cell receptor beta chains from one sample in a study of T cell repertoires in cytomegalovirus infection. TCRdb processed the reads anew with MiXCR; each CDR3 protein has one entry. The sample contains tens of thousands of distinct CDR3 sequences, about 27% of which appear only once. These receptors lack a known antigen. This material consisted of CD8+ T cells from cultured PBMCs, taken from culture after CMV antigen stimulation. The origin of the receptors is a human donor in good health (CMV status not recorded). Some clones in this sample may be carry-over from other donors' samples. The CDR3 runs from the conserved cysteine through the conserved F or W. The order of the fields is CDR3 length, V gene, J gene, clone size, D gene, CDR3 DNA, CDR3 protein. A D gene is named only where the DNA matches it firmly. Clone size is stated in some rows and not others, as once, few, many or a class when expanded.

cdr3_length: 13
v_call: TRBV27
j_call: TRBJ2-7
clone_size: NA
d_call: TRBD1
cdr3_nt: TGTGCCAGCAGTTTCCGCACAGGGGACGAGCAGTACTTC
cdr3_aa: CASSFRTGDEQYF

cdr3_length: 14
v_call: TRBV6-5
j_call: TRBJ2-7
clone_size: few
d_call: TRBD1
cdr3_nt: TGTGCCAGCAGCCCGTCCGAGACAGGGGCTACTAAGTACTTC
cdr3_aa: CASSPSETGATKYF

cdr3_length: 11
v_call: TRBV5-5
j_call: TRBJ1-3
clone_size: NA
d_call: NA
cdr3_nt: TGTGCCAGCACCGGGGCTAGCGGCATATATTTT
cdr3_aa: CASTGASGIYF

cdr3_length: 14
v_call: TRBV12-3/TRBV12-4
j_call: TRBJ2-7
clone_size: many
d_call: NA
cdr3_nt: TGTGCCAGCAGTTTAGGGACAGTGCAGTACGAGCAGTACTTC
cdr3_aa: CASSLGTVQYEQYF

cdr3_length: 17
v_call: TRBV4-3
j_call: TRBJ1-1
clone_size: many
d_call: NA
cdr3_nt: TGCGCCAGCAGCCAAGATCAAACCGAGGGGCCGAACACTGAAGCTTTCTTT
cdr3_aa: CASSQDQTEGPNTEAFF

cdr3_length: 19
v_call: TRBV4-1
j_call: TRBJ1-5
clone_size: NA
d_call: TRBD1
cdr3_nt: TGCGCCAGCAGCCAGCCGGTAGACAGGGGGGAGTATAGCAATCAGCCCCAGCATTTT
cdr3_aa: CASSQPVDRGEYSNQPQHF

cdr3_length: 13
v_call: TRBV7-2
j_call: TRBJ2-7
clone_size: many
d_call: NA
cdr3_nt: TGTGCCAGCAGCTCCTTCCAGGGCTACGAGCAGTACTTC
cdr3_aa: CASSSFQGYEQYF

cdr3_length: 12
v_call: TRBV27
j_call: TRBJ1-1
clone_size: NA
d_call: TRBD1
cdr3_nt: TGTGCCAGCCGACAGGGATGGACTGAAGCTTTCTTT
cdr3_aa: CASRQGWTEAFF

cdr3_length: 19
v_call: TRBV2
j_call: TRBJ2-3
clone_size: NA
d_call: TRBD2
cdr3_nt: TGTGCCAGCAGTGAAGACGACTACCAGGGAGGGACTAGCACAGATACGCAGTATTTT
cdr3_aa: CASSEDDYQGGTSTDTQYF

cdr3_length: 14
v_call: TRBV11-2
j_call: TRBJ2-7
clone_size: NA
d_call: NA
cdr3_nt: TGTGCCAGCAGCTTAGCCCCGAGGTCGCGGGAGCAGTACTTC
cdr3_aa: CASSLAPRSREQYF

cdr3_length: 18
v_call: TRBV7-2
j_call: TRBJ2-5
clone_size: many
d_call: NA
cdr3_nt: TGTGCCAGCAGCTTAGGAGTCGAGAGACGGATGATGGAAGAGACCCAGTACTTC
cdr3_aa: CASSLGVERRMMEETQYF

cdr3_length: 12
v_call: TRBV9
j_call: TRBJ2-1
clone_size: NA
d_call: NA
cdr3_nt: TGTGCCAGCAGCCCTTTCGGTAATGAGCAGTTCTTC
cdr3_aa: CASSPFGNEQFF

cdr3_length: 15
v_call: TRBV7-2
j_call: TRBJ2-3
clone_size: many
d_call: NA
cdr3_nt: TGTGCCAGCAGCTTAGGTTCACTAGTTAGAGATACGCAGTATTTT
cdr3_aa: CASSLGSLVRDTQYF

cdr3_length: 15
v_call: TRBV20-1
j_call: TRBJ1-1
clone_size: NA
d_call: NA
cdr3_nt: TGCAGTGCTACTGAAGCAGGGTTTTGGAACACTGAAGCTTTCTTT
cdr3_aa: CSATEAGFWNTEAFF

cdr3_length: 15
v_call: TRBV9
j_call: TRBJ2-5
clone_size: NA
d_call: NA
cdr3_nt: TGTGCCAGCAGCGTAGGAGGGGGAGAAATTGAGACCCAGTACTTC
cdr3_aa: CASSVGGGEIETQYF

cdr3_length: 14
v_call: TRBV4-3
j_call: TRBJ1-1
clone_size: NA
d_call: NA
cdr3_nt: TGCGCCAGCAGCCAAGAACCGAGGAACACTGAAGCTTTCTTT
cdr3_aa: CASSQEPRNTEAFF

cdr3_length: 15
v_call: TRBV19
j_call: TRBJ2-2
clone_size: NA
d_call: TRBD1
cdr3_nt: TGTGCCAGTAGTATAAACAGGGGGCGCGCCGGGGAGCTGTTTTTT
cdr3_aa: CASSINRGRAGELFF

cdr3_length: 14
v_call: TRBV6-1
j_call: TRBJ1-6
clone_size: many
d_call: NA
cdr3_nt: TGTGCCAGCAGTGACAGGGACTATAATTCACCCCTCCACTTT
cdr3_aa: CASSDRDYNSPLHF

cdr3_length: 15
v_call: TRBV15
j_call: TRBJ2-7
clone_size: NA
d_call: TRBD1
cdr3_nt: TGTGCCACCAGCAGAGAAGAGGGACAGACGTACGAGCAGTACTTC
cdr3_aa: CATSREEGQTYEQYF

cdr3_length: 15
v_call: TRBV6-2/TRBV6-3
j_call: TRBJ2-1
clone_size: NA
d_call: TRBD2
cdr3_nt: TGTGCCAGCAGTTCCGGACTAGCGGGAGGCGATGAGCAGTTCTTC
cdr3_aa: CASSSGLAGGDEQFF

cdr3_length: 15
v_call: TRBV7-4
j_call: TRBJ2-1
clone_size: few
d_call: TRBD2
cdr3_nt: TGTGCCAGCAACTTTGGGGGACTAGCCCCCAATGAGCAGTTCTTC
cdr3_aa: CASNFGGLAPNEQFF

cdr3_length: 17
v_call: TRBV27
j_call: TRBJ1-1
clone_size: few
d_call: TRBD1
cdr3_nt: TGTGCCAGCAGTTTATCGACCAGGGACAGGGCTCATTTTGAAGCTTTCTTT
cdr3_aa: CASSLSTRDRAHFEAFF

cdr3_length: 14
v_call: TRBV19
j_call: TRBJ1-1
clone_size: NA
d_call: NA
cdr3_nt: TGTGCCAGTAGTATAGGCAGGGTGAACACTGAAGCTTTCTTT
cdr3_aa: CASSIGRVNTEAFF

cdr3_length: 13
v_call: TRBV6-8
j_call: TRBJ1-2
clone_size: NA
d_call: TRBD1
cdr3_nt: TGTGCCGGAAGAGACAGGGCAAACTATGGCTACACCTTC
cdr3_aa: CAGRDRANYGYTF

cdr3_length: 16
v_call: TRBV7-8
j_call: TRBJ1-1
clone_size: few
d_call: NA
cdr3_nt: TGTGCCAGCAGCTTAGCCTACGTGACGACCGACACTGAAGCTTTCTTT
cdr3_aa: CASSLAYVTTDTEAFF

cdr3_length: 15
v_call: TRBV27
j_call: TRBJ2-5
clone_size: many
d_call: NA
cdr3_nt: TGTGCCAGCAGTCCTATTGACAGGTACCAAGAGACCCAGTACTTC
cdr3_aa: CASSPIDRYQETQYF

cdr3_length: 12
v_call: TRBV12-3/TRBV12-4
j_call: TRBJ2-2
clone_size: NA
d_call: NA
cdr3_nt: TGTGCCAGCAGCCAGGGTGGGGGGGAGCTGTTTTTT
cdr3_aa: CASSQGGGELFF

cdr3_length: 12
v_call: TRBV6-6
j_call: TRBJ2-1
clone_size: NA
d_call: NA
cdr3_nt: TGTGCCAGCAGTTACTCGAATACCCCGGAGTTCTTC
cdr3_aa: CASSYSNTPEFF

cdr3_length: 15
v_call: TRBV6-2/TRBV6-3
j_call: TRBJ2-1
clone_size: few
d_call: NA
cdr3_nt: TGTGCCAGCGTCCCTCTGGGGGGCCGAACGGATGAGCAGTTCTTC
cdr3_aa: CASVPLGGRTDEQFF

cdr3_length: 15
v_call: TRBV27
j_call: TRBJ2-7
clone_size: many
d_call: NA
cdr3_nt: TGTGCCAGCAGATCGACAGAAGGGGACGGTTACGAGCAGTACTTC
cdr3_aa: CASRSTEGDGYEQYF

cdr3_length: 15
v_call: TRBV10-3
j_call: TRBJ2-3
clone_size: few
d_call: NA
cdr3_nt: TGTGCCATCAGTGAGTCGAAACCGAGCACAGATACGCAGTATTTT
cdr3_aa: CAISESKPSTDTQYF

cdr3_length: 15
v_call: TRBV12-3/TRBV12-4
j_call: TRBJ1-3
clone_size: many
d_call: NA
cdr3_nt: TGTGCCAGCAGGGATACAGCGAGCTCTGGAAACACCATATATTTT
cdr3_aa: CASRDTASSGNTIYF

cdr3_length: 16
v_call: TRBV7-6
j_call: TRBJ2-1
clone_size: NA
d_call: TRBD1
cdr3_nt: TGTGCCAGCAGCTTAGAGGGGGACAGGGTCTACAATGAGCAGTTCTTC
cdr3_aa: CASSLEGDRVYNEQFF

cdr3_length: 14
v_call: TRBV19
j_call: TRBJ1-2
clone_size: NA
d_call: NA
cdr3_nt: TGTGCCAGTAAGGAGATGGATTCTAACTATGGCTACACCTTC
cdr3_aa: CASKEMDSNYGYTF

cdr3_length: 16
v_call: TRBV6-6
j_call: TRBJ2-2
clone_size: NA
d_call: TRBD2
cdr3_nt: TGTGCCAGCAGTACGGCTAGCGGAGCGAACACCGGGGAGCTGTTTTTT
cdr3_aa: CASSTASGANTGELFF

cdr3_length: 14
v_call: TRBV12-3/TRBV12-4
j_call: TRBJ1-1
clone_size: NA
d_call: NA
cdr3_nt: TGTGCCAGCAGTTTCCCCAGATTGAACACTGAAGCTTTCTTT
cdr3_aa: CASSFPRLNTEAFF

cdr3_length: 16
v_call: TRBV19
j_call: TRBJ1-5
clone_size: few
d_call: TRBD1
cdr3_nt: TGTGCCAGTACCTCCTCGAGGACAGGGGAAAATCAGCCCCAGCATTTT
cdr3_aa: CASTSSRTGENQPQHF

cdr3_length: 15
v_call: TRBV24-1
j_call: TRBJ2-3
clone_size: few
d_call: TRBD2
cdr3_nt: TGTGCCACCAGTGATTTAAGCGGGGGAGCAGATACGCAGTATTTT
cdr3_aa: CATSDLSGGADTQYF

cdr3_length: 14
v_call: TRBV11-2
j_call: TRBJ2-3
clone_size: NA
d_call: NA
cdr3_nt: TGTGCCAGCAGCCGTGAGGCTGCCACAGATACGCAGTATTTT
cdr3_aa: CASSREAATDTQYF

cdr3_length: 15
v_call: TRBV7-8
j_call: TRBJ1-2
clone_size: NA
d_call: NA
cdr3_nt: TGTGCCAGCAGCTTAAGTCAGGGGCCAGGCTATGGCTACACCTTC
cdr3_aa: CASSLSQGPGYGYTF

cdr3_length: 16
v_call: TRBV7-2
j_call: TRBJ1-1
clone_size: many
d_call: NA
cdr3_nt: TGTGCCAGCAGCTTAGGGGGGTTGGGACGGGACACTGAAGCTTTCTTT
cdr3_aa: CASSLGGLGRDTEAFF

cdr3_length: 15
v_call: TRBV6-6
j_call: TRBJ2-2
clone_size: NA
d_call: NA
cdr3_nt: TGTGCCAGCAGTCGGGATACCCGGGGGAGCGGGGAGCTGTTTTTT
cdr3_aa: CASSRDTRGSGELFF

cdr3_length: 19
v_call: TRBV27
j_call: TRBJ1-4
clone_size: few
d_call: TRBD1
cdr3_nt: TGTGCCAGCAGTTTCAGAACCGGGACAGGGGAAGGAGATAATGAAAAACTGTTTTTT
cdr3_aa: CASSFRTGTGEGDNEKLFF

cdr3_length: 14
v_call: TRBV7-9
j_call: TRBJ2-7
clone_size: few
d_call: TRBD1
cdr3_nt: TGTGCCAGCAGCCTAAGACAGGGTTCGGGCGAGCAGTACTTC
cdr3_aa: CASSLRQGSGEQYF

cdr3_length: 13
v_call: TRBV7-8
j_call: TRBJ2-2
clone_size: NA
d_call: NA
cdr3_nt: TGTGCCAGCAGCGTCAGTGACACCGGGGAGCTGTTTTTT
cdr3_aa: CASSVSDTGELFF

cdr3_length: 16
v_call: TRBV14
j_call: TRBJ2-5
clone_size: medium-sized
d_call: TRBD2
cdr3_nt: TGTGCCAGCAGCCATTGGACTAGCGGACCCGGGGAGACCCAGTACTTC
cdr3_aa: CASSHWTSGPGETQYF

cdr3_length: 13
v_call: TRBV7-2
j_call: TRBJ1-2
clone_size: many
d_call: TRBD1
cdr3_nt: TGTGCCAGCAGCCCGGGACAGCTCTATGGCTACACCTTC
cdr3_aa: CASSPGQLYGYTF

cdr3_length: 13
v_call: TRBV7-9
j_call: TRBJ1-2
clone_size: few
d_call: NA
cdr3_nt: TGTGCCAGCAGTCTTCAGGTGATGGCGGGCTACACCTTC
cdr3_aa: CASSLQVMAGYTF

cdr3_length: 16
v_call: TRBV24-1
j_call: TRBJ2-5
clone_size: NA
d_call: NA
cdr3_nt: TGTGCCACCAGTGATTTCAGACAGGGACTCCAAGAGACCCAGTACTTC
cdr3_aa: CATSDFRQGLQETQYF

cdr3_length: 14
v_call: TRBV5-8
j_call: TRBJ2-3
clone_size: many
d_call: NA
cdr3_nt: TGTGCCAGCAGCTTGTATGAAGGGTGGGATACGCAGTATTTT
cdr3_aa: CASSLYEGWDTQYF

cdr3_length: 13
v_call: TRBV2
j_call: TRBJ2-3
clone_size: NA
d_call: NA
cdr3_nt: TGTGCCACCCAAAGGGGTAACACAGATACGCAGTATTTT
cdr3_aa: CATQRGNTDTQYF

cdr3_length: 15
v_call: TRBV4-1
j_call: TRBJ1-1
clone_size: NA
d_call: NA
cdr3_nt: TGTGCCAGCAGCCAAGAGGGTATGGTGAACACTGAAGCTTTCTTT
cdr3_aa: CASSQEGMVNTEAFF

cdr3_length: 15
v_call: TRBV6-1
j_call: TRBJ1-5
clone_size: many
d_call: NA
cdr3_nt: TGTGCCAGCAGCCTCCGACCGGATAGCAATCAGCCCCAGCATTTT
cdr3_aa: CASSLRPDSNQPQHF

cdr3_length: 14
v_call: TRBV28
j_call: TRBJ2-1
clone_size: NA
d_call: TRBD2
cdr3_nt: TGTGCCAGCAGGGGTACTAGCGGATACAATGAGCAGTTCTTC
cdr3_aa: CASRGTSGYNEQFF

cdr3_length: 14
v_call: TRBV20-1
j_call: TRBJ2-3
clone_size: few
d_call: NA
cdr3_nt: TGCAGTGCTAGTGCCTCAGAGTTGGCAGATACGCAGTATTTT
cdr3_aa: CSASASELADTQYF

cdr3_length: 15
v_call: TRBV19
j_call: TRBJ2-1
clone_size: few
d_call: NA
cdr3_nt: TGTGCCAGTAGTTCCTCCCCCGGCTCCTACAATGAGCAGTTCTTC
cdr3_aa: CASSSSPGSYNEQFF

cdr3_length: 16
v_call: TRBV28
j_call: TRBJ2-1
clone_size: few
d_call: TRBD1
cdr3_nt: TGTGCCAGCAGTTTGGGACAGGGGGTAGCCTACAATGAGCAGTTCTTC
cdr3_aa: CASSLGQGVAYNEQFF

cdr3_length: 15
v_call: TRBV7-9
j_call: TRBJ2-2
clone_size: NA
d_call: TRBD1
cdr3_nt: TGTGCCAGCAGCTCTCCGGGACAGGGTACCGGGGAGCTGTTTTTT
cdr3_aa: CASSSPGQGTGELFF

cdr3_length: 14
v_call: TRBV6-1
j_call: TRBJ1-1
clone_size: NA
d_call: NA
cdr3_nt: TGTGCCAGCAGTGAATTTGAACAGAACACTGAAGCTTTCTTT
cdr3_aa: CASSEFEQNTEAFF

cdr3_length: 13
v_call: TRBV11-3
j_call: TRBJ2-7
clone_size: NA
d_call: NA
cdr3_nt: TGTGCCAGCAGCCTGCGGGGGCCTTACGAGCAGTACTTC
cdr3_aa: CASSLRGPYEQYF